This T cell receptor beta chain derives from a study of blood T cells in healthy people across ages. PCR was performed a second time for about 7 to 11 cycles using a sample-barcoded 5' primer and a J-beta primer mix. TCRdb reanalysed the 5' RACE reads using MiXCR and keeps one entry per CDR3 protein. The data contain approximately 810,000 distinct CDR3 sequences, 35% to 40% of them singletons. Trimming removed 4 bases at V and 0 bases at J, with 13 bases between. The CDR3 is 15 residues long. CDR1 is SGHRS, CDR2 YFSETQ, per germline. The rearrangement uses TRBV5-1 and TRBJ1-1, with D possibly matching TRBD1 (6 bases). Input material: blood. The origin of this receptor is a man in his late teens or twenties in good health. For the CDR3, the DNA is TGCGCCAGCAGCCTCGGGGGGCCCCTGAACACTGAAGCTTTCTTT. It encodes CASSLGGPLNTEAFF.